Presented here are 14 T cell receptor beta chains from one specimen sequenced in a study of OX40 agonist ivuxolimab in advanced cancers. TCRdb's copy holds only in-frame clones and misses some; the assay was immunoSEQ multiplex PCR. The profile shows under 15,000 clones, about 75% of them singletons. The sample in question was CD4+ or CD8+ T cells sorted from blood, obtained in a trial of the OX40 agonist ivuxolimab. These receptors came from an adult with an advanced solid tumor such as melanoma, head and neck, liver or kidney cancer.

This clone was counted a single time. The chain couples TRBV9 to TRBJ2-5; 10 bases are shared with TRBD1. The CDR3 extends over 15 amino acids. Per germline, CDR1 SGDLS and CDR2 YYNGEE. Germline trimming cut 3 bases from V and 4 bases from J; bases unmatched to any gene: 6. The CDR3 region has the DNA TGTGCCAGCAGCGCGGGACAGGGGAGGGTAGAGACCCAGTACTTC. It encodes CASSAGQGRVETQYF.

This chain uses TRBV4-1 with TRBJ1-1; a possible D gene is TRBD1 (6 bases). The CDR3 is made up of 16 amino acids. The V gene lost 0 bases and the J gene lost 1 base, with 12 bases spanning the gap. CDR1 is MGHRA and CDR2 is YSYEKL in the germline V gene. The CDR3 region is CASSQDDTGKNTEAFF. The CDR3 DNA is TGCGCCAGCAGCCAAGATGACACAGGGAAGAACACTGAAGCTTTCTTT.

V gene TRBV7-6 combines with J gene TRBJ1-1; 8 nucleotides agree with TRBD1. The V segment lost 5 bases and the J segment 6 bases; nucleotides outside the gene matches: 8. CDR3 length: 14 residues. The germline V gene has CDR1 SGHVS and CDR2 FNYEAQ. The CDR3 DNA reads TGTGCCAGCAGCCATGGACAGGGAGAGGCTGAAGCTTTCTTT. Protein: CASSHGQGEAEAFF.

The CDR3 loop is CASSGRDSSYNEQFF. The CDR3 region has the DNA TGTGCCAGCAGCGGCCGGGACAGTAGCTACAATGAGCAGTTCTTC. The chain links TRBV11-2 to TRBJ2-1, with 7 bases fitting TRBD1. Germline V CDR1 and CDR2: SGHAT, FQNNGV. V shed 5 bases, J shed 3 bases, and the junction held 7 bases outside the gene matches. There are 15 residues in the CDR3.

The chain is built from TRBV15 and TRBJ1-2; D gene uncertain. Between the trimmed V and J ends, which lost 3 bases and 3 bases, there was a span of 8 bases. Germline loops: CDR1 LNHNV, CDR2 YYDKDF (reference sequence). The CDR3 has 13 amino acids. The chain's CDR3 is CATSSGDHYGYTF. Here the CDR3 DNA reads TGTGCCACCAGCAGCGGAGACCACTATGGCTACACCTTC.

The V call is TRBV19, the J call TRBJ1-1, with no clear D. The CDR3 runs to 12 residues. V lost 9 bases, J lost 3 bases, and 11 bases lay in between. The germline V gene has CDR1 LNHDA and CDR2 SQIVND (reference sequence). The CDR3 reads CASREDYTEAFF. The CDR3 bases are TGTGCCAGCCGCGAAGACTACACTGAAGCTTTCTTT.

The chain uses TRBV6-5 and TRBJ2-5, with D possibly matching TRBD2 (6 bases). Germline V gene sequence: CDR1 MNHEY, CDR2 SVGAGI. This CDR3 has 13 amino acids. The V and J ends lost 8 bases and 5 bases respectively, with 15 bases between them. CDR3 in amino acids: CASWNGGLETQYF. The CDR3 DNA reads as TGTGCCAGCTGGAATGGGGGGTTGGAGACCCAGTACTTC.

CDR3: CASSLVPVEQYF. The CDR3 region has the DNA TGTGCCAGCAGCTTAGTCCCCGTAGAGCAGTACTTC. The V gene is TRBV7-9, the J gene TRBJ2-5; no clear D gene. There are 12 residues in the CDR3. V lost 1 base and J 11 bases, leaving 11 bases between the germline ends. Per the germline V gene, CDR1 is SEHNR and CDR2 is FQNEAQ (reference sequence). The full variable domain, rest sourced from reference TRBV7-9 and TRBJ2-5, is DTGVSQNPRHKITKRGQNVTFRCDPISEHNRLYWYRQTLGQGPEFLTYFQNEAQLEKSRLLSDRFSAERPKGSFSTLEIQRTEQGDSAMYLCASSLVPVEQYFGPGTRLLVL.

The chain recombines TRBV6-1 with TRBJ2-2; no definite D call. CDR3 length: 14 amino acids. V was trimmed by 3 bases and J by 4 bases, leaving 9 bases between them. Germline V CDR1 and CDR2: MNHNS, SASEGT. The CDR3 sequence: CASSEGYGTGELFF. Here the CDR3 DNA reads TGTGCCAGCAGTGAGGGTTACGGCACCGGGGAGCTGTTTTTT.

The chain couples TRBV9 to TRBJ2-2, with no clear D. CDR3 length: 16 residues. CDR1 is SGDLS, CDR2 YYNGEE, per germline. V was shortened by 5 bases and J by 0 bases, with 14 bases between the two germline ends. The CDR3 loop reads CASSPTRIANTGELFF. CDR3 sequence (DNA): TGTGCCAGCAGTCCTACAAGAATCGCGAACACCGGGGAGCTGTTTTTT.

This chain links TRBV29-1 with TRBJ1-2; 9 bases map to TRBD1. Germline CDR1 SQVTM, CDR2 ANQGSEA. This CDR3 is built from 13 residues. V gave up 6 bases and J gave up 7 bases; unmatched junction bases: 9. The CDR3 protein is CSVPQQGAGGYTF. The CDR3 nucleotides are TGCAGCGTCCCCCAACAGGGGGCTGGTGGCTACACCTTC.

The V and J genes are TRBV9 and TRBJ2-2; TRBD1 matches 7 bases. The V and J ends lost 4 bases and 3 bases, in that order; junction bases with no gene match: 6. Looked up from germline, CDR1 is SGDLS and CDR2 is YYNGEE. This CDR3 has 15 residues. The CDR3 DNA reads as TGTGCCAGCAGCATTACAGGGGTTGACACCGGGGAGCTGTTTTTT. Protein sequence: CASSITGVDTGELFF.

The count of this clone is one. The chain joins TRBV29-1 to TRBJ1-4; no firm D call. CDR3 length: 11 amino acids. The germline CDR1 and CDR2 sequences are SQVTM and ANQGSEA. The V end lost 5 bases, the J end lost 6 bases, and 7 bases lay between the germline ends. The DNA of the CDR3 is TGCAGCGTTAAAAAGGATGAAAAACTGTTTTTT. Translating gives CSVKKDEKLFF.

The V gene is TRBV19, the J gene TRBJ2-7; TRBD2 aligns across 13 bases. CDR1 is LNHDA, CDR2 SQIVND, per germline (reference sequence). The CDR3 length is 19 residues. Trimming took 3 bases from V and 0 from J; bases not matched to a gene: 11. The DNA for the CDR3 is TGTGCCAGTAGTATCGACACCCCGGGACTAGCGGGGAGCTCCTACGAGCAGTACGTC. The encoded protein is CASSIDTPGLAGSSYEQYV.